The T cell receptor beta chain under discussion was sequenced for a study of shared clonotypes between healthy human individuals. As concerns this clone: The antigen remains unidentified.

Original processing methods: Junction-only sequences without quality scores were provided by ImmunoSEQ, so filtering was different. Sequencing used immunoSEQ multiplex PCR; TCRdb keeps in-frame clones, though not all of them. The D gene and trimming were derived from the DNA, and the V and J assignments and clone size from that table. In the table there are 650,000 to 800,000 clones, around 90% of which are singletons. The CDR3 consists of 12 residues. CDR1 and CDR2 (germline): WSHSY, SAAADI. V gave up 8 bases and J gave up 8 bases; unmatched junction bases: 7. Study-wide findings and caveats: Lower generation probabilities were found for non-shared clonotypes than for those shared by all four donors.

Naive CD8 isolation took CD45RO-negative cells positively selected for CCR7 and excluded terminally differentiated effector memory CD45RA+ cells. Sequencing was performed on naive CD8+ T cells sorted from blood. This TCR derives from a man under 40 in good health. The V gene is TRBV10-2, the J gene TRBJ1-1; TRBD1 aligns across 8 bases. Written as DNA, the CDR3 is TGCGCCAGCGGAGGGGGGGACAGGGAAGCTTTCTTT. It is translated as CASGGGDREAFF.